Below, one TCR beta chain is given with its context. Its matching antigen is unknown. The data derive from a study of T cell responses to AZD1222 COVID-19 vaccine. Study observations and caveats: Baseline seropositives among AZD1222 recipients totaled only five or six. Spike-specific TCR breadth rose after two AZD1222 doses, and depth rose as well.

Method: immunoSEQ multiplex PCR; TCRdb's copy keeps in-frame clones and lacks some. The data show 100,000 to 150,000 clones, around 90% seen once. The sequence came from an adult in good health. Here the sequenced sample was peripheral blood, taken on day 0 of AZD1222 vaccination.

The CDR3 coding sequence is TGTGCCAGCAGCTTGCAGACAGGGCCTAATGAAAAACTGTTTTTT. It yields the protein CASSLQTGPNEKLFF. J is TRBJ1-4 and V is TRBV5-4, with 7 bases matching TRBD1. In germline, CDR1 is SGHNT, CDR2 YYREEE (reference sequence). The length of the CDR3 is 15 residues. The ends lost 1 base at V and 3 bases at J; junction bases unmatched: 3.